A single sample gave rise to the 27 T cell receptor beta chains below, sequenced in a study of blood T cell repertoires in COVID-19. Repertoires were generated with immunoSEQ multiplex PCR, while TCRdb's copy carries only in-frame clones and drops some. Among some 190,000 clones listed, 82% were seen once. The sequenced sample was peripheral blood. These receptors originate from a woman aged 60-70 years with COVID-19, enrolled during active disease.

This clone has more than one count but fewer than ten. The V gene is TRBV24-1, the J gene TRBJ2-2; 14 nucleotides line up with TRBD2. Losses at the gene ends were 4 bases for V and 5 bases for J; bases not matched to a gene: 5. Germline CDR1 reads KGHDR; CDR2 reads SFDVKD. This CDR3 is built from 17 residues. The CDR3 region has the DNA TGTGCCACCAGTGAGGGACTAGCGGGAGCGTGGACCGGGGAGCTGTTTTTT. It is translated as CATSEGLAGAWTGELFF.

This sequence joins TRBV24-1 and TRBJ2-3, with D perhaps TRBD1 (5 bases). V lost 0 bases to trimming and J lost 3 bases, with 15 bases between them. Germline V CDR1 and CDR2: KGHDR, SFDVKD. CDR3 length: 17 amino acids. CDR3 DNA sequence: TGTGCCACCAGTGATTTGAAGGGGCCAGTAAGTACAGATACGCAGTATTTT. Its protein product is CATSDLKGPVSTDTQYF.

The J gene is TRBJ1-6, the V gene TRBV14, with D unclear. The CDR3 is 15 amino acids. V was trimmed by 4 bases and J by 7 bases, leaving 14 bases between them. Germline V CDR1 and CDR2: SGHDN, FVKESK. The CDR3 sequence is CASSRGRGPNSPLHF. DNA of the CDR3: TGTGCCAGCAGCCGAGGTCGGGGTCCCAATTCACCCCTCCACTTT.

V and J are TRBV28 and TRBJ1-1; 11 nucleotides align to TRBD1. The CDR3 loop spans 17 amino acids. V trimming: 6 bases; J trimming: 0 bases; junction bases outside the gene matches: 9. The V gene's germline CDR1 is MDHEN and CDR2 SYDVKM. Here the CDR3 reads CASRVTGQGVMNTEAFF. The DNA for the CDR3 is TGTGCCAGCAGGGTTACGGGACAGGGGGTCATGAACACTGAAGCTTTCTTT. The variable domain in full, completed from reference TRBV28 and TRBJ1-1, reads DVKVTQSSRYLVKRTGEKVFLECVQDMDHENMFWYRQDPGLGLRLIYFSYDVKMKEKGDIPEGYSVSREKKERFSLILESASTNQTSMYLCASRVTGQGVMNTEAFFGQGTRLTVV.

The V and J genes are TRBV3-1 (or the pseudogene TRBV3-2) and TRBJ1-2, with a possible D match to TRBD1 (5 bases). The CDR3 consists of 18 residues. The V gene's germline CDR1 is LGHDT and CDR2 YNNKEL (reference sequence). V shed 1 base and J shed 5 bases, with 23 bases lying between them. CDR3 loop: CASSQASPGPTGGYGYTF. The CDR3 bases are TGTGCCAGCAGCCAAGCTTCCCCGGGCCCTACCGGGGGGTATGGCTACACCTTC.

A single count supports this clone. The chain combines TRBV30 with TRBJ2-7, with D tentatively TRBD1 (6 bases). Trimming removed 2 bases from V and 3 bases from J, with 8 bases in between. The germline CDR1 and CDR2 sequences are GTSNPN and SVGIG (reference sequence). There are 12 residues in the CDR3. This chain's CDR3 is CAWSQQGYEQYF. The CDR3 bases are TGTGCCTGGAGTCAACAGGGCTACGAGCAGTACTTC.

This clone was detected only once. The CDR3 reads CASQPGTSGRLGTGELFF. CDR3 nucleotides: TGTGCCAGTCAGCCTGGGACTAGCGGGAGGCTGGGAACCGGGGAGCTGTTTTTT. The V gene is TRBV11-2, the J gene TRBJ2-2, with TRBD2 matching over 15 bases. J was trimmed by 5 bases and V by 9 bases; bases with no gene match: 13. Germline CDR1 is SGHAT and CDR2 is FQNNGV. This CDR3 has 18 residues.

The rearrangement uses TRBV19 and TRBJ2-3; 15 bases are shared with TRBD2. The germline V gene has CDR1 LNHDA and CDR2 SQIVND (reference sequence). The CDR3 runs 16 residues. V lost 4 bases to trimming and J lost 6 bases; unmatched junction nucleotides: 5. CDR3 nucleotide sequence: TGTGCCAGTAGTACCCGGACTAGCGGGAGGGCTGATACGCAGTATTTT. Translation: CASSTRTSGRADTQYF.

The chain is built from TRBV19 and TRBJ1-5; the D gene is possibly TRBD1 (5 bases). The CDR3 has 15 residues. From germline, CDR1 is LNHDA and CDR2 SQIVND (reference sequence). The germline V and J ends were trimmed by 3 bases and 4 bases, with 13 bases remaining between them. DNA for the CDR3: TGTGCCAGTAGTATTGGGCCCGGGGGGAATCAGCCCCAGCATTTT. It specifies CASSIGPGGNQPQHF. Full variable domain (outside the CDR3, taken from reference TRBV19 and TRBJ1-5): DGGITQSPKYLFRKEGQNVTLSCEQNLNHDAMYWYRQDPGQGLRLIYYSQIVNDFQKGDIAEGYSVSREKKESFPLTVTSAQKNPTAFYLCASSIGPGGNQPQHFGDGTRLSIL.

V gene TRBV6-2 or TRBV6-3 combines with J gene TRBJ2-1, with 7 bases lining up with TRBD1. The J segment lost 9 bases and the V segment lost 4 bases, leaving 3 bases of the junction unmatched. CDR3 length equals 12 residues. Germline V gives CDR1 MNHEY, CDR2 SVGEGT. The CDR3 spells CASSSTGSEQFF. The CDR3 DNA reads as TGTGCCAGCAGTTCGACAGGGAGTGAGCAGTTCTTC.

J is TRBJ2-7 and V is TRBV2; 12 bases line up with TRBD2. Germline V gives CDR1 SNHLY, CDR2 FYNNEI. Trimming cost V 4 bases and J 3 bases; bases outside gene matches: 4. The CDR3 totals 15 residues. CDR3 in DNA: TGTGCCAGCAGTGCCTCTAGCGGGAGGGTCTACGAGCAGTACTTC. Its protein product is CASSASSGRVYEQYF.

This chain connects TRBV3-1 (or the pseudogene TRBV3-2) to TRBJ2-5; 14 nucleotides line up with TRBD2. With V trimmed by 0 bases and J by 3 bases, 9 bases remained unmatched. The CDR3 sequence is 19 residues long. Germline V gives CDR1 LGHDT, CDR2 YNNKEL (reference sequence). The CDR3 region is CASSQDARTSGGTEETQYF. The CDR3 coding sequence is TGTGCCAGCAGCCAAGATGCCCGGACTAGCGGGGGGACCGAAGAGACCCAGTACTTC.

This clone occurred a few times. The chain uses TRBV5-1 and TRBJ2-1, with TRBD2 matching over 14 bases. The CDR3 length is 19 residues. J was trimmed by 6 bases and V by 4 bases; bases with no gene match: 15. Germline V gives CDR1 SGHRS, CDR2 YFSETQ. The CDR3 spells CASSQQTGTSGRFGNEQFF. CDR3 nucleotides: TGCGCCAGCAGCCAGCAAACCGGGACTAGCGGGAGATTCGGCAATGAGCAGTTCTTC.

This clone has a handful of counts. The rearrangement uses TRBV20-1 and TRBJ2-5; possible D gene TRBD2, 5 bases. Germline V gives CDR1 DFQATT, CDR2 SNEGSKA (reference sequence). This CDR3 has 11 amino acids. Trimming removed 5 bases from V and 4 bases from J, with 8 bases in between. Here the CDR3 reads CSARAGETQYF. The CDR3 DNA reads TGCAGTGCTCGGGCGGGAGAGACCCAGTACTTC.

The chain links TRBV13 to TRBJ1-1; D not certain. V was cut by 0 bases and J by 14 bases, with 19 bases left in between. The germline V gene encodes CDR1 PRHDT and CDR2 FYEKMQ (reference sequence). This CDR3 spans 14 amino acids. CDR3 region: CASSLGLGSENSFF. The CDR3 coding sequence is TGTGCCAGCAGCTTAGGCCTCGGCAGTGAGAACAGCTTCTTT.

This chain uses TRBV27 with TRBJ1-4, with D tentatively TRBD1 (5 bases). V lost 8 bases to trimming and J lost 1 base, with 11 bases between them. CDR3 length: 14 residues. Germline V lookup: CDR1 MNHEY, CDR2 SMNVEV (reference sequence). The CDR3 sequence is CASGKTVTNEKLFF. The CDR3, as DNA: TGTGCCAGCGGGAAGACAGTAACTAATGAAAAACTGTTTTTT.

V gene TRBV5-1 combines with J gene TRBJ2-5; unclear D gene. CDR1 and CDR2 from the germline V gene are SGHRS and YFSETQ. The germline V and J ends were trimmed by 4 bases and 2 bases, with 3 bases remaining between them. CDR3 length: 11 amino acids. CDR3 coding DNA: TGCGCCAGCAGCCTTCAAGAGACCCAGTACTTC. Its protein is CASSLQETQYF.

V usage is TRBV28 and J usage is TRBJ1-1; 8 positions agree with TRBD1. The length of the CDR3 is 13 residues. The germline V gene encodes CDR1 MDHEN and CDR2 SYDVKM. J gave up 11 bases and V 5 bases, and 10 bases lay outside the gene matches. CDR3 in amino acids: CASSLPTGVGAFF. The CDR3 region has the DNA TGTGCCAGCAGTCTACCGACAGGGGTGGGTGCTTTCTTT.

The chain uses TRBV12-3 or TRBV12-4 and TRBJ2-1, with D unclear. Between the trimmed V and J ends, which lost 1 base and 5 bases, there was a span of 3 bases. The CDR3 loop spans 12 amino acids. DNA of the CDR3: TGTGCCAGCAGTTTAGTCAACAATGAGCAGTTCTTC. It encodes CASSLVNNEQFF.

The table lists this clone with a few counts. This chain joins TRBV7-9 and TRBJ2-1; 8 bases map to TRBD2. The CDR3 extends over 18 amino acids. The V gene end was trimmed by 4 bases and the J gene end by 2 bases; junction bases not matched to a gene: 13. Germline V gene data show CDR1 as SEHNR and CDR2 as FQNEAQ (reference sequence). The DNA for the CDR3 is TGTGCCAGCAGCTGGATGGGGAAAAGCGGGAGCACCTACAATGAGCAGTTCTTC. Translated, it gives CASSWMGKSGSTYNEQFF.

The rearrangement links TRBV9 to TRBJ2-3; 7 bases are a match to TRBD2. CDR1 is SGDLS, CDR2 YYNGEE, per germline. There are 13 residues in the CDR3. Trimming cost V 0 bases and J 5 bases; bases outside gene matches: 0. CDR3 in amino acids: CASSVGGGDTQYF. CDR3 DNA: TGTGCCAGCAGCGTAGGGGGGGGAGATACGCAGTATTTT.

The V gene is TRBV9, the J gene TRBJ1-1, with 7 bases fitting TRBD1. Germline CDR1 SGDLS, CDR2 YYNGEE. The CDR3 contains 15 residues. Unmatched junction bases numbered 6, after V lost 4 bases and J lost 0 bases. The CDR3, as DNA: TGTGCCAGCAGCTTCTCGACAGGGTTGAACACTGAAGCTTTCTTT. Encoded protein: CASSFSTGLNTEAFF.

The V and J genes are TRBV5-4 and TRBJ1-6; D is uncertain. V lost 2 bases, J lost 6 bases, and 12 bases lay in between. From germline, CDR1 is SGHNT and CDR2 YYREEE (reference sequence). The CDR3 has 15 amino acids. The CDR3 sequence is CASSLTEQRNSPLHF. Written as DNA, the CDR3 is TGTGCCAGCAGCTTAACGGAGCAGCGTAATTCACCCCTCCACTTT.

This clone has just one count. V is TRBV5-8 and J is TRBJ1-6; 7 nucleotides align to TRBD1. The CDR3 has 17 amino acids. Trimming removed 2 bases from V and 5 bases from J; junction bases left unmatched: 10. Germline CDR1 SGHTS, CDR2 YDEGEE. The CDR3 sequence is CASSFWGQRNHNSPLHF. The CDR3 DNA sequence: TGTGCCAGCAGCTTTTGGGGACAGAGGAACCATAATTCACCCCTCCACTTT.

The genes are TRBV15 and TRBJ2-3, with D tentatively TRBD1 (5 bases). Deletions cut 9 bases from V and 4 bases from J, with 17 bases between. Germline V gene lookup returns CDR1 LNHNV and CDR2 YYDKDF (reference sequence). The CDR3 sequence is 14 residues long. CDR3 amino acids: CATTSQGDADTQYF. The CDR3 DNA reads as TGTGCCACAACCAGCCAGGGTGATGCAGATACGCAGTATTTT.

The chain uses TRBV18 and TRBJ2-5; tentative D call: TRBD1 (6 bases). The CDR3 has 14 residues. CDR1 and CDR2 from the germline V gene are KGHSH and LQKENI. Trimming took off 1 base at V and 4 bases at J, with 10 bases between the two ends. The CDR3 spells CASSPQSRGETQYF. CDR3 coding DNA: TGTGCCAGCTCACCACAGAGCAGGGGAGAGACCCAGTACTTC. The variable domain in full, with the rest retrieved from reference TRBV18 and TRBJ2-5, is NAGVMQNPRHLVRRRGQEARLRCSPMKGHSHVYWYRQLPEEGLKFMVYLQKENIIDESGMPKERFSAEFPKEGPSILRIQQVVRGDSAAYFCASSPQSRGETQYFGPGTRLLVL.

This chain connects TRBV19 to TRBJ2-1; D perhaps matches TRBD1 (5 bases). The CDR3 is made up of 17 amino acids. V lost 10 bases and J 2 bases, leaving 24 bases between the germline ends. CDR1 LNHDA and CDR2 SQIVND come from the germline V gene (reference sequence). The DNA of the CDR3 is TGTGCCACCCGAACGAGATTGATCGGACAAGCCTACAATGAGCAGTTCTTC. The encoded protein is CATRTRLIGQAYNEQFF.